This entry concerns a single T cell receptor (beta chain). Its target is unknown. The source of the sample is a study of radiotherapy plus CTLA-4 blockade in lung cancer. The method was immunoSEQ multiplex PCR; TCRdb's version includes in-frame clones alone and lacks a portion of them. Of tens of thousands of clones listed, 85% to 90% are singletons. Focal radiation plus CTLA-4 blockade with ipilimumab was given to patients with chemo-refractory metastatic non-small-cell lung cancer. General observations from the study: TCR clones from tumors expanded in blood after radiotherapy plus ipilimumab.

Sequencing was performed on peripheral blood, taken from a patient treated with radiotherapy plus ipilimumab. This sequence originates from a human donor with non-small cell lung cancer that progressed on radiotherapy plus ipilimumab.

The CDR3 region has the DNA TGTGCCAGCAGCTTAGGTGGGCGGGGGAACACTGAAGCTTTCTTT. This gives the protein CASSLGGRGNTEAFF. The chain joins TRBV7-2 to TRBJ1-1, with no clear D. The CDR3 has 15 amino acids. V lost 1 base and J 1 base, leaving 10 bases between the germline ends. CDR1 is SGHTA and CDR2 is FQGNSA in the germline V gene.